This TCR beta chain was captured in a study of neurological immune-mediated disorders. This clonotype was observed at least ten times. TCRdb re-analysed the 5' RACE reads in MiXCR, keeping a single row per CDR3 protein. The sample consists of approximately 65,000 distinct CDR3 sequences, roughly 5.6% of them appearing once. The TCR sequence derives from a human donor with multiple sclerosis. The donor label of this sample is uncertain. Sequencing was carried out using PBMCs.

The CDR3, as DNA: TGTGCCAGCAGCTTAGAGGGGGGTTATGAGCAGTTCTTC. Amino acid sequence: CASSLEGGYEQFF. This rearrangement joins TRBV7-2 to TRBJ2-1; the D gene could be TRBD1 or TRBD2 (6 bases each). Germline V gives CDR1 SGHTA, CDR2 FQGNSA. The V gene lost 1 base and the J gene lost 8 bases, with 9 bases spanning the gap. The CDR3 is 13 amino acids.